This T cell receptor beta chain appears in the sequencing data of a study of T-cell memory formation after mild COVID-19. CDR3 size: 16 residues. CDR1 and CDR2 from the germline V gene are DFQATT and SNEGSKA (reference sequence). This clonotype has just a few counts. Its antigen is unknown. After 5'RACE with constant-segment primers, TCR alpha and TCR beta cDNA libraries carrying sample barcodes and UMIs were obtained. TCRdb processed the 5' RACE reads anew with MiXCR; each CDR3 protein has one entry. The table includes around 35,000 distinct CDR3 sequences, 7.7% detected once. Study observations and caveats: A subset of responding clones appeared in pre-infection memory, suggesting cross-reactive memory joined.

The clonotype was recovered from a young man who had mild COVID-19 (a few samples of this study predate the infection). Cell type and time point are not known. The material sequenced was PBMCs or a T cell subset sorted from them (not recorded which). The genes are TRBV20-1 and TRBJ1-1; 11 nucleotides align to TRBD1. The CDR3 DNA is TGCGTAGGATCCGGGACAGGGGGGGGGAAGGTCACTGAAGCTTTCTTT. This translates into CVGSGTGGGKVTEAFF.